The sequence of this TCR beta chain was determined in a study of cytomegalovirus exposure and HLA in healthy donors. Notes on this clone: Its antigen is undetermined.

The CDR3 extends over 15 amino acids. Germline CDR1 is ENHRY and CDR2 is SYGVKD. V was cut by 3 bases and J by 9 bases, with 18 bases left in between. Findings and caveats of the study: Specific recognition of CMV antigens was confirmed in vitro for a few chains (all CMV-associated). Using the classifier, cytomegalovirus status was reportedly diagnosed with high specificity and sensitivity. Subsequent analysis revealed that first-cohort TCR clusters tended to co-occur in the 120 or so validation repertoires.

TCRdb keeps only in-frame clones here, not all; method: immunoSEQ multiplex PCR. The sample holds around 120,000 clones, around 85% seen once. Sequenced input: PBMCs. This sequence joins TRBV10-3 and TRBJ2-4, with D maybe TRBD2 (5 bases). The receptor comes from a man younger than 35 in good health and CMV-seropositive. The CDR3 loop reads CAISDIRTPEGIQYF. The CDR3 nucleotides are TGTGCCATCAGTGATATTAGGACCCCAGAGGGCATTCAGTACTTC.